The rows below give T cell receptor beta chains drawn from one sample of a study of T cells in Graves' hyperthyroidism and ophthalmopathy. TCRdb processed the multiplex PCR reads anew with MiXCR; each CDR3 protein has one entry. The sample has nearly 750,000 distinct CDR3 sequences, 35% seen once; the top ten hold around 30%. What was sequenced was blood. These receptors all stem from a woman in her thirties or forties with Graves' hyperthyroidism. The CDR3 runs from the conserved cysteine through the conserved F or W. The order of the fields is V gene, D gene, clone size, J gene, CDR3 protein, CDR3 DNA. D genes are given only for firm matches. The size field is filled for only some rows; it gives once, few, many or a size class.

TRBV29-1	NA	NA	TRBJ1-6	CSQGGGPLHF	TGCAGCCAAGGAGGGGGACCCCTCCACTTT
TRBV6-6	NA	NA	TRBJ2-7	CASSYGGPHAYEQYF	TGTGCCAGCAGTTACGGGGGACCTCACGCCTACGAGCAGTACTTC
TRBV6-5	NA	many	TRBJ2-5	CASSSDSQETQYF	TGTGCCAGCAGCTCGGACAGCCAAGAGACCCAGTACTTC
TRBV7-6	TRBD1	many	TRBJ1-5	CASSWATGSNQPQHF	TGTGCCAGCAGCTGGGCGACAGGGAGCAATCAGCCCCAGCATTTT
TRBV30	NA	few	TRBJ2-7	CAWSVSGPGEQYF	TGTGCCTGGAGTGTGTCCGGACCAGGCGAGCAGTACTTC
TRBV29-1	NA	few	TRBJ2-4	CSVWDEGKNIQYF	TGCAGCGTCTGGGACGAAGGCAAAAACATTCAGTACTTC
TRBV12-3/TRBV12-4	NA	few	TRBJ1-1	CASRPRDGKPNTEAFF	TGTGCCAGCAGGCCCAGGGACGGAAAACCGAACACTGAAGCTTTCTTT
TRBV29-1	NA	NA	TRBJ1-1	CSLQRMNTEAFF	TGCAGCTTACAGAGAATGAACACTGAAGCTTTCTTT
TRBV10-3	NA	NA	TRBJ2-5	CASSEVGRGKETQYF	TGTGCCAGCAGTGAGGTCGGACGCGGAAAAGAGACCCAGTACTTC
TRBV7-9	NA	many	TRBJ1-1	CASSLEDGPFF	TGTGCCAGCAGCTTAGAGGATGGGCCTTTCTTT
TRBV29-1	NA	many	TRBJ1-1	CRVGDQSRAFF	TGCAGGGTAGGGGACCAATCGAGAGCTTTCTTT
TRBV29-1	TRBD1	many	TRBJ1-2	CSVVLSSHRQGYGYTF	TGCAGCGTTGTCTTATCATCGCACAGACAGGGCTATGGCTACACCTTC
TRBV11-2	TRBD1	NA	TRBJ1-2	CASSSMVTGVGDGYTF	TGTGCCAGCAGCTCTATGGTAACAGGGGTCGGCGATGGCTACACCTTC
TRBV5-4	TRBD1	many	TRBJ2-7	CASSLWDRAYEQYF	TGTGCCAGCAGCTTGTGGGACAGGGCCTACGAGCAGTACTTC
TRBV7-6	NA	many	TRBJ2-5	CASSFSGQGETQYF	TGTGCCAGCAGCTTCAGTGGCCAGGGAGAGACCCAGTACTTC
TRBV27	TRBD1	few	TRBJ2-5	CASRSLGQKETQYF	TGTGCCAGCAGAAGTTTGGGACAGAAAGAGACCCAGTACTTC
TRBV28	TRBD1	few	TRBJ2-7	CASSLTLGQGAYEQYF	TGTGCCAGCAGTCTGACCCTGGGACAGGGGGCTTACGAGCAGTACTTC
TRBV7-9	TRBD2	NA	TRBJ2-5	CASSPPSGTSGQETQYF	TGTGCCAGCAGCCCCCCCTCTGGGACTAGCGGGCAAGAGACCCAGTACTTC
TRBV7-2	NA	NA	TRBJ1-5	CASSVGGGADQPQHF	TGTGCCAGCTCCGTGGGTGGGGGAGCCGATCAGCCCCAGCATTTT
TRBV5-6	NA	NA	TRBJ2-5	CASSLVTGAFFETQYF	TGTGCCAGCAGCTTGGTTACGGGCGCATTTTTTGAGACCCAGTACTTC
TRBV10-3	TRBD1	NA	TRBJ1-4	CAISESGTGGIEKLFF	TGTGCCATCAGTGAGTCCGGGACAGGGGGCATTGAAAAACTGTTTTTT
TRBV7-4	TRBD2	many	TRBJ2-5	CASSNRSAGGETQYF	TGTGCCAGCAGCAACCGGTCGGCGGGGGGAGAGACCCAGTACTTC
TRBV6-6	NA	NA	TRBJ1-1	CASIFSGDTEASF	TGTGCCAGCATTTTCTCCGGGGACACTGAAGCTTCCTTT
TRBV7-8	NA	few	TRBJ2-5	CASSSLGFEGRKETQYF	TGTGCCAGCAGCTCATTGGGCTTTGAGGGCCGCAAAGAGACCCAGTACTTC
TRBV12-3/TRBV12-4	NA	many	TRBJ1-1	CASSPNSRTLAFF	TGTGCCAGCAGTCCGAACAGCAGGACGTTGGCTTTCTTT
TRBV7-2	NA	once	TRBJ2-7	CASSPRLRGGQVGQYF	TGCGCCAGCAGCCCTCGGCTCCGAGGGGGGCAAGTAGGCCAGTACTTC
TRBV29-1	NA	many	TRBJ2-5	CSVVGASETQYF	TGCAGCGTTGTTGGGGCCTCGGAGACCCAGTACTTC
TRBV7-9	NA	many	TRBJ1-6	CASSNEQGRNSPLHF	TGTGCCAGCAGCAATGAACAGGGACGAAATTCACCCCTCCACTTT
TRBV12-3/TRBV12-4	TRBD2	few	TRBJ2-7	CASSGGGPSYEQYF	TGTGCCAGCAGCGGGGGGGGGCCATCCTACGAGCAGTACTTC